This T cell receptor (beta chain) was identified during a study of T cell changes during pregnancy in multiple sclerosis. The CDR3 spans 16 residues. Data came from immunoSEQ multiplex PCR; TCRdb stores just in-frame clones and leaves some out. The sample has just under 95,000 clones; roughly 92% are singletons. The sample consisted of peripheral blood, taken in the first trimester of pregnancy. This sequence was found in a female donor with multiple sclerosis, enrolled in a pregnancy study. The chain is built from TRBV21-1 and TRBJ2-1; the D call TRBD2 from the table was never checked on the DNA. TRBV21-1 is an annotated pseudogene. The chain's CDR3 is CASSKAIGSSYNEQFF. The CDR3, as DNA: TGTGCCAGCAGCAAAGCTATCGGGAGCTCCTACAATGAGCAGTTCTTC.